This T cell receptor (beta chain) was found in a study of T cell changes during pregnancy in multiple sclerosis. This CDR3 region has 15 residues. Germline assignment: CDR1 LGHNA and CDR2 YNFKEQ. The V gene end was trimmed by 0 bases and the J gene end by 6 bases; junction bases not matched to a gene: 3. TCRdb's copy holds only in-frame clones and misses some; the assay was immunoSEQ multiplex PCR. Seen here are around 33,000 clones, more than 90% observed once, and the top ten hold about 5.2%. Specimen: peripheral blood, collected in the third trimester of pregnancy. The TCR originated in a female donor in good health, enrolled as a control in a pregnancy study. The genes are TRBV4-2 and TRBJ2-2; 8 bases match TRBD2. The CDR3 region has the DNA TGTGCCAGCAGCCAAGATCCGGGGGGGCCCGGGGAGCTGTTTTTT. Encoded protein: CASSQDPGGPGELFF.